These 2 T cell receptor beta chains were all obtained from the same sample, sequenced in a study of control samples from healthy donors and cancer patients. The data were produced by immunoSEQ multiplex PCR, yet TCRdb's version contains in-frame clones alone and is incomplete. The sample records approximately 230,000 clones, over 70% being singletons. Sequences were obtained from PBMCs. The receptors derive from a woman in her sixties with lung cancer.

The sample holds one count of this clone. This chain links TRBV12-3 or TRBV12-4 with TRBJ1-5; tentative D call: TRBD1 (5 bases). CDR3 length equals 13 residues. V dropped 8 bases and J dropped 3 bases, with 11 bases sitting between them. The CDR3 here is CASSRGDNQPQHF. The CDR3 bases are TGTGCCAGCTCCCGGGGGGACAATCAGCCCCAGCATTTT.

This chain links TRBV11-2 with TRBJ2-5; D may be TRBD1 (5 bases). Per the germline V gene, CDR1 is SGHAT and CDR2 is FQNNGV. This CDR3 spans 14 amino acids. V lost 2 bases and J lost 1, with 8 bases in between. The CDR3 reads CASSLWGSQETQYF. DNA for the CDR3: TGTGCCAGCAGCTTATGGGGCAGCCAAGAGACCCAGTACTTC.